A single sample gave rise to the 20 T cell receptor beta chains below, sequenced in a study of T cell responses to AZD1222 COVID-19 vaccine. Data came from immunoSEQ multiplex PCR; TCRdb stores just in-frame clones and leaves some out. The table has around 140,000 clones, more than 90% seen once; the top ten hold about 1.5%. Sequencing used peripheral blood, obtained on day 0 of AZD1222 vaccination. Receptor source: an adult in good health.

The chain combines TRBV7-9 with TRBJ1-3; weak D call: TRBD1 (5 bases). The V end lost 4 bases, the J end lost 0 bases, and 7 bases lay between the germline ends. The CDR3 is 14 amino acids. In germline, CDR1 is SEHNR, CDR2 FQNEAQ (reference sequence). The CDR3 nucleotides read TGTGCCAGCAGCTGGGGCTCCTCTGGAAACACCATATATTTT. Translation: CASSWGSSGNTIYF.

The genes are TRBV5-4 and TRBJ1-1; D unresolved. Germline-derived CDR1 and CDR2 are SGHNT and YYREEE (reference sequence). The CDR3 runs to 13 residues. Trimming removed 0 bases at V and 6 bases at J, with 9 bases between. The CDR3 is CASSLAWVPEAFF. CDR3 nucleotides: TGTGCCAGCAGCTTGGCGTGGGTGCCTGAAGCTTTCTTT.

Here the CDR3 reads CASSQREAGELFF. DNA of the CDR3: TGTGCCAGCAGCCAAAGGGAAGCCGGGGAGCTGTTTTTT. The chain links TRBV3-1 (or the pseudogene TRBV3-2) to TRBJ2-2; D gene ambiguous. V dropped 2 bases and J dropped 6 bases, with 7 bases sitting between them. The CDR3 length is 13 residues. CDR1 and CDR2 from the germline V gene are LGHDT and YNNKEL (reference sequence).

The chain has TRBV20-1 and TRBJ1-1; TRBD1 might be the D (6 bases). CDR1 DFQATT and CDR2 SNEGSKA come from the germline V gene (reference sequence). Trimming took 6 bases from V and 7 from J, leaving 9 bases between them. The CDR3 is 10 residues long. CDR3 sequence: CSARDIEAFF. CDR3 sequence (DNA): TGCAGTGCCAGGGACATTGAAGCTTTCTTT.

The V and J genes are TRBV29-1 and TRBJ2-1; 9 bases are a match to TRBD2. Germline assignment: CDR1 SQVTM and CDR2 ANQGSEA. This CDR3 has 14 residues. J gave up 6 bases and V 4 bases, and 7 bases lay outside the gene matches. The CDR3 region has the DNA TGCAGCGTTGGCATCACTAGCGGGCCCAATGAGCAGTTCTTC. This sequence encodes CSVGITSGPNEQFF.

The CDR3, as DNA: TGCGCCAGCAGCCCCCGTTCCCCGGCCTACGAGCAGTACTTC. Its protein product is CASSPRSPAYEQYF. This chain uses TRBV4-1 with TRBJ2-7; no firm D call. Germline lookup yields CDR1 MGHRA and CDR2 YSYEKL. The CDR3 contains 14 residues. The V end was cut by 4 bases, the J end by 2 bases, with 12 bases between.

This clone was seen once. V is TRBV4-1 and J is TRBJ2-1; D perhaps matches TRBD2 (6 bases). This CDR3 has 16 amino acids. V was clipped by 3 bases and J by 0 bases, with 12 bases between them. Germline V gene lookup returns CDR1 MGHRA and CDR2 YSYEKL. This chain's CDR3 is CASSHLGLSSYNEQFF. The CDR3 nucleotides are TGCGCCAGCAGCCACCTGGGACTTTCCTCCTACAATGAGCAGTTCTTC.

The chain is built from TRBV5-8 and TRBJ2-7; 7 bases match TRBD1. CDR3 size: 14 residues. Trimming at V came to 1 base and at J to 3 bases, leaving 4 bases not matched to a gene. From germline, CDR1 is SGHTS and CDR2 YDEGEE. The CDR3 DNA is TGTGCCAGCAGCTTGCGGGACAGACGCTACGAGCAGTACTTC. Its protein product is CASSLRDRRYEQYF.

The V and J genes are TRBV6-6 and TRBJ1-2; no clear D. The V gene lost 3 bases and the J gene lost 4 bases, with 9 bases spanning the gap. The CDR3 length is 13 residues. Germline V gives CDR1 MNHNY, CDR2 SVGAGI (reference sequence). The CDR3 sequence: CASSYDGIYGYTF. In nucleotides, the CDR3 is TGTGCCAGCAGTTATGACGGAATCTATGGCTACACCTTC.

The CDR3 is CASSSDRGYTEAFF. DNA of the CDR3: TGCGCCAGCAGCTCGGACAGAGGGTACACTGAAGCTTTCTTT. The chain combines TRBV5-1 with TRBJ1-1, with D perhaps matching TRBD1 (6 bases). The length of the CDR3 is 14 residues. In germline, CDR1 is SGHRS, CDR2 YFSETQ. The V and J ends lost 3 bases and 3 bases respectively, with 12 bases between them.

This clone appeared a few times. The chain recombines TRBV7-3 with TRBJ2-7; 9 nucleotides match TRBD1. Trimming took 3 bases from V and 2 from J; bases not matched to a gene: 8. Germline V gene data show CDR1 as SGHTA and CDR2 as FQGTGA. This CDR3 comprises 16 residues. CDR3 bases: TGTGCCAGCAGCTTGTCCGGGACAGGGATTCCCTACGAGCAGTACTTC. Its translation: CASSLSGTGIPYEQYF.

This chain joins TRBV27 and TRBJ1-5; D not resolved. V lost 2 bases and J 4 bases, leaving 15 bases between the germline ends. From germline, CDR1 is MNHEY and CDR2 SMNVEV (reference sequence). The CDR3 covers 16 residues. The CDR3 nucleotides read TGTGCCAGCAGTTTAGGACCTCCCTGGGGTAATCAGCCCCAGCATTTT. Residues: CASSLGPPWGNQPQHF.

This chain connects TRBV5-6 to TRBJ1-2; D perhaps matches TRBD1 (5 bases). This CDR3 has 15 residues. V was shortened by 3 bases and J by 7 bases, with 19 bases between the two germline ends. Germline V CDR1 and CDR2: SGHDT, YYEEEE. CDR3 amino acids: CASSSPPGPLFGYTF. Here the CDR3 DNA reads TGTGCCAGCAGCTCTCCTCCGGGACCCCTATTTGGCTACACCTTC.

This rearrangement joins TRBV6-6 to TRBJ1-6; weak D call: TRBD1 (6 bases). Germline V gene data show CDR1 as MNHNY and CDR2 as SVGAGI (reference sequence). Trimming shortened V by 5 bases and J by 1 base, and 15 bases separated the two germline ends. The CDR3 runs to 17 residues. CDR3: CASSLTGRPSYNSPLHF. CDR3 nucleotides: TGTGCCAGCAGTCTCACAGGGCGCCCTTCCTATAATTCACCCCTCCACTTT.

As regards this clone: Mismatch with germline at one junction end may stem from a read error. V gene TRBV5-8 combines with J gene TRBJ2-3; D may be TRBD2 (5 bases). The germline gives CDR1 SGHTS, CDR2 YDEGEE. CDR3 length: 12 residues. CDR3 residues: CASSLVVPSSFF. DNA of the CDR3: TGTGCCAGCAGCTTGGTAGTCCCTAGCTCCTTTTTT.

This chain connects TRBV6-5 to TRBJ2-3, with D possibly TRBD2 on 5 matching bases. V was pared by 4 bases and J by 6 bases, with 14 bases between. Per the germline V gene, CDR1 is MNHEY and CDR2 is SVGAGI. The CDR3 runs to 14 residues. The CDR3 sequence: CASSSGLGRDTQYF. DNA for the CDR3: TGTGCCAGCAGTTCCGGACTCGGCAGGGATACGCAGTATTTT.

V usage is TRBV12-3 or TRBV12-4 and J usage is TRBJ2-2; D uncertain. Trimming took 6 bases from V and 7 from J, leaving 6 bases between them. The CDR3 is 11 amino acids. The CDR3 bases are TGTGCCAGCAGCCATTACGGGGAGCTGTTTTTT. This sequence encodes CASSHYGELFF.

V gene TRBV18 combines with J gene TRBJ2-3; D gene unclear. The CDR3 loop spans 11 amino acids. V lost 3 bases and J lost 2, with 0 bases in between. Germline values: CDR1 KGHSH, CDR2 LQKENI. CDR3 amino acids: CASSPTDTQYF. The CDR3 nucleotides are TGTGCCAGCTCACCCACAGATACGCAGTATTTT.

This rearrangement joins TRBV6-2 or TRBV6-3 to TRBJ2-3; 12 bases line up with TRBD2. The CDR3 has 18 residues. V shed 1 base and J 4 bases; nucleotides not matched to a gene: 9. The V gene's germline CDR1 is MNHEY and CDR2 SVGEGT. CDR3 sequence (DNA): TGTGCCAGCAGTTACTTACCTAGCGGGGGGGCCAGCGCAGATACGCAGTATTTT. Translated: CASSYLPSGGASADTQYF.

The rearrangement links TRBV6-2 or TRBV6-3 to TRBJ2-2; 9 bases are a match to TRBD2. CDR1 MNHEY and CDR2 SVGEGT come from the germline V gene. The junction had 3 bases not matched to a gene; V was cut back by 6 bases and J by 7 bases. The CDR3 extends over 13 amino acids. The CDR3 spells CASSEREVGELFF. CDR3 bases: TGTGCCAGCAGCGAGCGGGAGGTCGGGGAGCTGTTTTTT.